Below, one TCR beta chain is given with its context. Trimming stripped 3 bases from V and 6 bases from J, with 14 bases between. CDR3 size: 14 residues. The germline gives CDR1 MDHEN, CDR2 SYDVKM. The source of the sample is a study of blood T cell repertoires in COVID-19. Study overall: Acute and convalescent COVID-19 samples came from the United States, Italy and Spain. Sample material is recorded as cDNA or gDNA derived from T cells, B-cell-depleted T cells, or PBMCs.

The assay was immunoSEQ multiplex PCR, and TCRdb's table has in-frame clones only and misses some. The repertoire holds approximately 170,000 clones, with roughly 88% as singletons. Self-reported history from a screening survey and questionnaire set each donor's cohort. Before being deemed recovered, Cohort 3 donors had two negative PCRs, clearance, or symptom resolution. This receptor was taken from a woman aged 18-29 years who had recovered from COVID-19. This chain uses TRBV28 with TRBJ1-2, with D possibly being TRBD1 (6 bases). The sample taken for sequencing was PBMCs or T cells enriched from blood (not recorded which). This CDR3 reads CASSFLGAGNGYTF. In DNA, the CDR3 is TGTGCCAGCAGTTTTCTGGGGGCCGGTAATGGCTACACCTTC.